These 18 T cell receptor beta chains were sequenced from one sample in a study of chemoradiotherapy in HPV16-positive cancers. Method: immunoSEQ multiplex PCR; TCRdb's copy keeps in-frame clones and lacks some. The profile shows around 62,000 clones, 88% of them singletons. This specimen consisted of blood, obtained from a patient who underwent chemoradiotherapy. These receptors came from a human donor with HPV-associated anogenital cancer.

This rearrangement joins TRBV10-3 to TRBJ1-3; 7 bases agree with TRBD1. The V segment lost 3 bases and the J segment 5 bases; nucleotides outside the gene matches: 10. Germline CDR1 reads ENHRY; CDR2 reads SYGVKD. There are 16 residues in the CDR3. The CDR3 loop reads CAISDPDRDPRNTIYF. The CDR3 region has the DNA TGTGCCATCAGTGACCCCGACAGGGATCCCAGAAACACCATATATTTT.

CDR3 coding DNA: TGTGCCAGCAGCCGATCGACCGCTTTAGAGCCCCAGCATTTT. Translated, it gives CASSRSTALEPQHF. The rearrangement joins TRBV4-2 to TRBJ1-5; no firm D call. The CDR3 runs 14 residues. The germline V and J ends were trimmed by 4 bases and 8 bases, with 15 bases remaining between them. Per the germline V gene, CDR1 is LGHNA and CDR2 is YNFKEQ.

The genes are TRBV5-1 and TRBJ2-5, with unresolved D. CDR1 is SGHRS and CDR2 is YFSETQ in the germline V gene. The CDR3 is made up of 16 amino acids. Between the trimmed V and J ends, which lost 2 bases and 5 bases, there was a span of 19 bases. As DNA, the CDR3 is TGCGCCAGCAGCTTCGCGGTGGGCCACGATTGGGAGACCCAGTACTTC. As protein: CASSFAVGHDWETQYF.

The chain carries TRBV6-5 and TRBJ2-7, with 7 nucleotides matching TRBD2. V shed 4 bases and J 6 bases; nucleotides not matched to a gene: 15. Germline lookup yields CDR1 MNHEY and CDR2 SVGAGI. The CDR3 sequence is 16 residues long. This CDR3 is CASSFQAGVGPSEQYF. The CDR3 nucleotides read TGTGCCAGCAGTTTCCAGGCGGGAGTAGGCCCTTCCGAGCAGTACTTC.

The chain uses TRBV6-1 and TRBJ1-2, with 8 nucleotides matching TRBD1. Germline-derived CDR1 and CDR2 are MNHNS and SASEGT. The CDR3 is 12 residues long. The V and J ends lost 3 bases and 7 bases, in that order; junction bases with no gene match: 1. CDR3 residues: CASSETGAGYTF. The CDR3, as DNA: TGTGCCAGCAGTGAGACAGGGGCTGGCTACACCTTC.

V and J are TRBV28 and TRBJ1-6; no clear D gene. V lost 5 bases to trimming and J lost 8 bases, with 16 bases between them. Germline loops: CDR1 MDHEN, CDR2 SYDVKM. The CDR3 sequence is 15 residues long. The CDR3 here is CASSPHQGLYSPLHF. For the CDR3, the DNA is TGTGCCAGCAGTCCGCACCAAGGACTTTATTCACCCCTCCACTTT.

This sequence joins TRBV21-1 and TRBJ1-4. TRBV21-1 is reported as a pseudogene. The CDR3 length is 18 residues. The CDR3 nucleotides are TGTGCCAGCAGCAAGGCTTGTCGGAGCGCTTGTCCTAATGAAAAACTGTTTTTT. Its translation is CASSKACRSACPNEKLFF.

The genes are TRBV6-1 and TRBJ1-2; D remains ambiguous. The CDR3 has 14 amino acids. V dropped 5 bases and J dropped 4 bases, with 14 bases sitting between them. Germline V gene data show CDR1 as MNHNS and CDR2 as SASEGT. CDR3: CASSLLHPLYGYTF. CDR3 DNA sequence: TGTGCCAGCAGTCTTTTACATCCGCTCTATGGCTACACCTTC.

This rearrangement joins TRBV6-5 to TRBJ2-7; D gene ambiguous. The length of the CDR3 is 11 residues. Trimming cost V 8 bases and J 5 bases, with 10 bases left between them. Germline CDR1 MNHEY, CDR2 SVGAGI. The CDR3 region is CASAWLDEQYF. DNA of the CDR3: TGTGCCAGCGCCTGGCTGGACGAGCAGTACTTC.

This sequence joins TRBV28 and TRBJ2-7, with TRBD2 as a possible D gene (5 bases). Germline CDR1 and CDR2: MDHEN and SYDVKM. The length of the CDR3 is 13 residues. V was clipped by 2 bases and J by 4 bases, with 9 bases between them. CDR3 protein: CASSLGRVYEQYF. The CDR3 nucleotides read TGTGCCAGCAGTTTAGGGCGGGTGTACGAGCAGTACTTC.

This clone is medium-sized. The chain carries TRBV4-2 and TRBJ1-2; 11 bases agree with TRBD1. Germline loops: CDR1 LGHNA, CDR2 YNFKEQ. The ends lost 3 bases at V and 4 bases at J; junction bases unmatched: 7. The CDR3 sequence is 16 residues long. CDR3 in amino acids: CASSHEGTGGGYGYTF. The CDR3 DNA is TGTGCCAGCAGCCATGAAGGGACAGGGGGGGGCTATGGCTACACCTTC.

V is TRBV15 and J is TRBJ2-3, with TRBD2 as a possible D gene (6 bases). V was clipped by 8 bases and J by 3 bases, with 15 bases between them. This CDR3 is built from 14 residues. Germline loops: CDR1 LNHNV, CDR2 YYDKDF (reference sequence). CDR3 sequence reads: CATGVGGSTDTQYF. In DNA form, the CDR3 reads TGTGCCACCGGGGTGGGAGGCTCTACAGATACGCAGTATTTT.

This chain connects TRBV10-3 to TRBJ2-1; D is unresolved. V gave up 0 bases and J gave up 5 bases, with 11 bases separating them. The germline V gene has CDR1 ENHRY and CDR2 SYGVKD. The CDR3 length is 15 residues. CDR3 loop: CAISESIMADNEQFF. DNA of the CDR3: TGTGCCATCAGTGAGTCGATTATGGCAGACAATGAGCAGTTCTTC.

The chain couples TRBV13 to TRBJ2-5; TRBD2 matches 11 bases. The CDR3 extends over 14 amino acids. CDR1 is PRHDT and CDR2 is FYEKMQ in the germline V gene (reference sequence). V shed 5 bases and J 5 bases; nucleotides not matched to a gene: 4. CDR3 amino acids: CASSLGTSGETQYF. The CDR3 bases are TGTGCCAGCAGCCTGGGGACTAGCGGCGAGACCCAGTACTTC.

This chain joins TRBV28 and TRBJ2-5; maybe TRBD2 (7 bases). V was clipped by 4 bases and J by 5 bases, with 17 bases between them. The CDR3 spans 15 residues. Germline V gene sequence: CDR1 MDHEN, CDR2 SYDVKM. The CDR3, as DNA: TGTGCCAGCAGTTCCAGGGGAGGGGTTTGGGAGACCCAGTACTTC. Translating it yields CASSSRGGVWETQYF.

The rearrangement uses TRBV13 and TRBJ1-2; the D gene is possibly TRBD1 (6 bases). With 5 bases removed from V and 4 bases from J, the gap between germline ends came to 17 bases. The CDR3 sequence is 15 residues long. Germline lookup yields CDR1 PRHDT and CDR2 FYEKMQ (reference sequence). The CDR3 nucleotides are TGTGCCAGCAGCATAAGAGCAGGGGCATCCTATGGCTACACCTTC. The encoded protein is CASSIRAGASYGYTF.

The chain is built from TRBV9 and TRBJ1-6; D is perhaps TRBD1 (6 bases). Germline V gene lookup returns CDR1 SGDLS and CDR2 YYNGEE. The CDR3 covers 14 residues. V lost 3 bases and J lost 7, with 11 bases in between. CDR3 DNA sequence: TGTGCCAGCAGCGCCGGACAGCCGAATTCACCCCTCCACTTT. Residues: CASSAGQPNSPLHF.

This rearrangement joins TRBV7-2 to TRBJ2-7, with D possibly being TRBD2 (6 bases). CDR1 is SGHTA, CDR2 FQGNSA, per germline. This CDR3 spans 18 amino acids. The ends were cut back, 0 bases at V and 0 bases at J, with 18 bases in the middle. The CDR3 reads CASSLAALGGDFSYEQYF. DNA for the CDR3: TGTGCCAGCAGCTTAGCGGCTTTGGGGGGAGACTTCTCCTACGAGCAGTACTTC.